This record looks at one T cell receptor (beta chain) sequence and its context. This sample stems from a study of blood T cell repertoires in COVID-19. Study context: COVID-19 samples collected from the United States, Italy and Spain covered acute and convalescent phases. Nucleic acid was either cDNA or gDNA, and it came from T cells, B-cell-depleted T cells, or PBMCs.

Germline V gene sequence: CDR1 LNHDA, CDR2 SQIVND (reference sequence). The junction had 6 bases not matched to a gene; V was cut back by 5 bases and J by 8 bases. The CDR3 runs 14 residues. The assay was immunoSEQ multiplex PCR, and TCRdb's table has in-frame clones only and misses some. Of roughly 130,000 clones listed, about 82% are singletons. The sequenced sample was peripheral blood. The V gene is TRBV19, the J gene TRBJ1-6, with 7 positions matching TRBD1. This TCR came from a man in his fifties or sixties with active or convalescent COVID-19. This CDR3 reads CASSFRDSDSPLHF. The CDR3 region has the DNA TGTGCCAGTAGTTTCCGGGACAGCGATTCACCCCTCCACTTT.